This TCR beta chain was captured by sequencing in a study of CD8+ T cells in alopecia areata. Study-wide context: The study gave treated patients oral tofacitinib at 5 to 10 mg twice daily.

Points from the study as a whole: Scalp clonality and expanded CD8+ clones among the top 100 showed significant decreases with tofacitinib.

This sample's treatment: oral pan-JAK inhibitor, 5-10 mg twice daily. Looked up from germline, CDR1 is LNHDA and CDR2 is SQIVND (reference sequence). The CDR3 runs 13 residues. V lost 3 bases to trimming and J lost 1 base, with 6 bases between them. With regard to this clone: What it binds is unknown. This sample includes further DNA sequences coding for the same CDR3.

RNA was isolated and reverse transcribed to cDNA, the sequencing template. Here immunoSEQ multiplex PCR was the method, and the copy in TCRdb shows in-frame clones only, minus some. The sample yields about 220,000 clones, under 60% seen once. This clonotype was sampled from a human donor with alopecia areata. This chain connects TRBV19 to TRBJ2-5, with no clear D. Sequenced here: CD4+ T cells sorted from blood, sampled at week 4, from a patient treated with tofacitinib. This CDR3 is CASSIGVQETQYF. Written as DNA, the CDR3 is TGTGCCAGTAGTATTGGGGTCCAAGAGACCCAGTACTTC.